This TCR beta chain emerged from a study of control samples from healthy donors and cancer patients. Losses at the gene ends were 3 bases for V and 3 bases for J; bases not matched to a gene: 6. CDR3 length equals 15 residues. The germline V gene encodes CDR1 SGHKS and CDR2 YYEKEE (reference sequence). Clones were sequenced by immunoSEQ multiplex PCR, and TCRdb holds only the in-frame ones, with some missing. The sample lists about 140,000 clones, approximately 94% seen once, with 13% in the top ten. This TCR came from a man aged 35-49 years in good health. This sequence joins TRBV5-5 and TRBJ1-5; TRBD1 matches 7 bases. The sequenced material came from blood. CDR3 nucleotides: TGTGCCAGCAGCTCAACAGGGGCTTTCAATCAGCCCCAGCATTTT. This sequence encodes CASSSTGAFNQPQHF.